This T cell receptor (beta chain) emerged from a study of blood T cell repertoires in COVID-19. TCRdb's table, derived via immunoSEQ multiplex PCR, lists solely in-frame clones and lacks some. The data contain roughly 220,000 clones, about 79% of them singletons. Germline CDR1 is MDHEN and CDR2 is SYDVKM. The CDR3 consists of 13 residues. Deletions cut 8 bases from V and 0 bases from J, with 11 bases between. The clonotype originates from a woman between 35 and 50 years old with acute COVID-19. What was sequenced was PBMCs or T cells enriched from blood (not recorded which). V gene TRBV28 combines with J gene TRBJ2-7; tentative D call: TRBD2 (5 bases). The CDR3 loop is CASLHTSSYEQYF. The CDR3 region has the DNA TGTGCCAGCTTGCACACTAGCTCCTACGAGCAGTACTTC.